The 4 T cell receptor beta chains below were found in one sample sequenced in a study of blood T cell repertoires in COVID-19. Repertoires were generated with immunoSEQ multiplex PCR, while TCRdb's copy carries only in-frame clones and drops some. The sample records fewer than 250,000 clones, just under 85% being singletons. Specimen: peripheral blood. These TCRs come from a man in his fifties or sixties with acute or convalescent COVID-19.

This clone was seen more than once but under ten times. The V gene is TRBV19, the J gene TRBJ1-2; 8 bases fit TRBD1. Germline CDR1 LNHDA, CDR2 SQIVND (reference sequence). The CDR3 covers 13 residues. With V trimmed by 8 bases and J by 0 bases, 2 bases remained unmatched. CDR3 amino acids: CASGRGPNYGYTF. CDR3 nucleotides: TGTGCCAGTGGCAGGGGGCCTAACTATGGCTACACCTTC. Variable domain in full (rest from reference TRBV19 and TRBJ1-2): DGGITQSPKYLFRKEGQNVTLSCEQNLNHDAMYWYRQDPGQGLRLIYYSQIVNDFQKGDIAEGYSVSREKKESFPLTVTSAQKNPTAFYLCASGRGPNYGYTFGSGTRLTVV.

The chain employs TRBV6-5 and TRBJ1-6; D is possibly TRBD1 (5 bases). This CDR3 is built from 14 residues. Trimming pared 2 bases from V and 7 bases from J, leaving 9 bases between. The V gene's germline CDR1 is MNHEY and CDR2 SVGAGI. In DNA, the CDR3 is TGTGCCAGCAGTTACGGGCAGGGAAATTCACCCCTCCACTTT. It encodes CASSYGQGNSPLHF.

The gene calls are TRBV11-2 and TRBJ2-1; TRBD2 agrees at 7 bases. The length of the CDR3 is 12 residues. Germline V gene lookup returns CDR1 SGHAT and CDR2 FQNNGV. With 8 bases clipped from V and 2 bases from J, the junction kept 0 bases outside the gene matches. The CDR3: CASGRAYNEQFF. The CDR3 DNA reads TGTGCCAGCGGGAGGGCCTACAATGAGCAGTTCTTC.

The chain recombines TRBV19 with TRBJ2-3, with TRBD1 matching 9 bases. The CDR3 is made up of 16 amino acids. V shed 3 bases, J shed 2 bases, and the junction held 6 bases outside the gene matches. Per the germline V gene, CDR1 is LNHDA and CDR2 is SQIVND (reference sequence). The CDR3 bases are TGTGCCAGTAGTATCCCGGGACAGGGAAACACAGATACGCAGTATTTT. Protein product: CASSIPGQGNTDTQYF.